One sample yielded the 8 T cell receptor beta chains listed below, sequenced in a study of T cells in Graves' hyperthyroidism and ophthalmopathy. RNA transcripts provided the source from which TCR beta CDR3 regions were amplified. First-round RT-PCR of the TCR CDR3 relied on the HTBI primer set. TCRdb processed the multiplex PCR reads anew with MiXCR; each CDR3 protein has one entry. The top ten clones hold roughly a sixth of a sample with about 690,000 distinct CDR3 sequences, around a sixth of them seen once. Input material: blood. The receptors were sampled from a man aged 45-65 years with Graves' hyperthyroidism.

The chain is built from TRBV6-2 or TRBV6-3 and TRBJ2-3, with 10 bases aligning to TRBD2. In germline, CDR1 is MNHEY, CDR2 SVGEGT. The V segment lost 6 bases and the J segment 6 bases; nucleotides outside the gene matches: 9. The CDR3 spans 15 residues. CDR3 in amino acids: CASREIAGGGDTQYF. The CDR3 coding sequence is TGTGCCAGCAGGGAAATAGCGGGAGGAGGGGATACGCAGTATTTT.

This clonotype was seen ten or more times. This chain joins TRBV6-1 and TRBJ1-5, with 8 bases that match TRBD1. The V segment lost 5 bases and the J segment 1 base; nucleotides outside the gene matches: 7. In germline, CDR1 is MNHNS, CDR2 SASEGT. The CDR3 runs to 16 residues. CDR3 DNA sequence: TGTGCCAGCAGTCCCGTCCAGGGGGCCAGCAATCAGCCCCAGCATTTT. This gives the protein CASSPVQGASNQPQHF.

This clonotype showed up many times. The chain is built from TRBV12-3 or TRBV12-4 and TRBJ2-3; D perhaps matches TRBD2 (5 bases). CDR3 length equals 14 residues. The V gene lost 5 bases and the J gene lost 2 bases, with 11 bases spanning the gap. In nucleotides, the CDR3 is TGTGCCAGCAGTAAGGAGGTATCCACAGATACGCAGTATTTT. Translated: CASSKEVSTDTQYF.

This clonotype was counted only a few times. The chain is built from TRBV27 and TRBJ2-5; 9 bases agree with TRBD2. J was trimmed by 2 bases and V by 5 bases; bases with no gene match: 12. CDR1 is MNHEY and CDR2 is SMNVEV in the germline V gene (reference sequence). The CDR3 runs to 17 residues. CDR3 region: CASSPIVRLAEQETQYF. The DNA for the CDR3 is TGTGCCAGCAGTCCAATAGTCCGACTAGCGGAACAAGAGACCCAGTACTTC.

The sample holds many counts of this clonotype. V usage is TRBV28 and J usage is TRBJ2-7, with 9 bases aligning to TRBD2. The length of the CDR3 is 14 residues. The V segment lost 6 bases and the J segment 0 bases; nucleotides outside the gene matches: 3. The germline V gene has CDR1 MDHEN and CDR2 SYDVKM. The CDR3 spells CASSNSGSSYEQYF. The CDR3 coding sequence is TGTGCCAGCAGCAATAGCGGGAGCTCCTACGAGCAGTACTTC.

The chain links TRBV28 to TRBJ2-2, with a possible D match to TRBD1 (5 bases). Germline V gene data show CDR1 as MDHEN and CDR2 as SYDVKM. This CDR3 region has 15 residues. V lost 1 base and J lost 4, with 10 bases in between. CDR3: CASSLSIRGTGELFF. The CDR3 nucleotides are TGTGCCAGCAGTTTATCCATAAGGGGCACCGGGGAGCTGTTTTTT.

The table lists this clonotype with many counts. This chain joins TRBV20-1 and TRBJ1-5; the match to TRBD1 covers 9 bases. In germline, CDR1 is DFQATT, CDR2 SNEGSKA (reference sequence). This CDR3 region has 17 residues. V was pared by 1 base and J by 2 bases, with 9 bases of the junction left unmatched. CDR3 sequence reads: CSARALGGDRGNQPQHF. CDR3 sequence (DNA): TGCAGTGCTAGAGCCCTCGGGGGGGACAGGGGCAATCAGCCCCAGCATTTT.

This clonotype has ten or more counts. The chain uses TRBV2 and TRBJ2-1, with no clear D. Trimming shortened V by 3 bases and J by 2 bases, and 8 bases separated the two germline ends. Germline CDR1 and CDR2: SNHLY and FYNNEI. The CDR3 spans 14 residues. CDR3 sequence (DNA): TGTGCCAGCAGTGAGGGCCCCACCTACAATGAGCAGTTCTTC. It translates to CASSEGPTYNEQFF.